These T cell receptor beta chains were read from a single sample in a study of blood T cell repertoires in COVID-19. The table came from immunoSEQ multiplex PCR; TCRdb's copy has only in-frame clones and leaves some out. Here the sample spans 250,000 to 350,000 clones, around 90% being singletons. The sequenced sample was peripheral blood. Receptors were obtained from a man between 18 and 29 years old who had recovered from COVID-19. The CDR3 runs from the conserved cysteine through the conserved F or W. The D gene is left open where the match is weak. Clone size is shown for a subset of rows, as once, few, many or a class of expanded clone.

d_call | j_call | v_call | clone_size | cdr3_nt | cdr3_aa
- | TRBJ1-2 | TRBV9 | - | TGTGCCAGCAGCCCGGCGGGGGGGGGAACATATGGCTACACCTTC | CASSPAGGGTYGYTF
TRBD2 | TRBJ2-3 | TRBV5-1 | - | TGCGCCAGCAGCTTTAGGACTAGCGGGGGGCCGGATACGCAGTATTTT | CASSFRTSGGPDTQYF
- | TRBJ1-4 | TRBV14 | - | TGTGCCAGCAGCCAGGGGCAGTTTGCGAATGAAAAACTGTTTTTT | CASSQGQFANEKLFF
- | TRBJ2-7 | TRBV5-6 | - | TGTGCCAGCAGCTTGGCCGGGCAGGGCTACGAGCAGTACTTC | CASSLAGQGYEQYF
- | TRBJ1-3 | TRBV2 | - | TGTGCCAGCAGTCAGACAGATCCCGGAAACACCATATATTTT | CASSQTDPGNTIYF
TRBD2 | TRBJ2-1 | TRBV7-3 | - | TGTGCCAGCAGCTTAAGAGCGGGGTGGAGCTCCTACAATGAGCAGTTCTTC | CASSLRAGWSSYNEQFF
- | TRBJ1-4 | TRBV7-9 | - | TGTGCCAGCAGCTTACACGCGCAGGAAGAGGGCGATGAAAAACTGTTTTTT | CASSLHAQEEGDEKLFF
TRBD2 | TRBJ2-7 | TRBV9 | once | TGTGCCAGCAGTAGCGGGAGGATTTCCTACGAGCAGTACTTC | CASSSGRISYEQYF
TRBD1 | TRBJ1-1 | TRBV29-1 | - | TGCAGCGTTGAGGTTGGGCCAGGGGGTTTCACTGAAGCTTTCTTT | CSVEVGPGGFTEAFF
- | TRBJ2-1 | TRBV15 | - | TGTGCCACCAGCAGAGGTGGGGGGAGCAACAATGAGCAGTTCTTC | CATSRGGGSNNEQFF
- | TRBJ1-2 | TRBV6-1 | - | TGTGCCAGCAGTGAAACCCAACAGGTCCCCGATGGCTACACCTTC | CASSETQQVPDGYTF
TRBD1 | TRBJ1-1 | TRBV13 | - | TGTGCCAGCAGCTTGACAGGGGTGGCTTTCTTT | CASSLTGVAFF
TRBD1 | TRBJ1-5 | TRBV11-2 | - | TGTGCCAGCAGCTTTACAGGGGGCCTTTCTGGCAATCAGCCCCAGCATTTT | CASSFTGGLSGNQPQHF
- | TRBJ1-1 | TRBV4-1 | - | TGCGCCAGCAGCCAAGAAGAGGTAATGAACACTGAAGCTTTCTTT | CASSQEEVMNTEAFF
- | TRBJ2-2 | TRBV6-5 | - | TGTGCCAGCAGTCGAAGGGTACAGGGCACCGGGGAGCTGTTTTTT | CASSRRVQGTGELFF
TRBD1 | TRBJ1-2 | TRBV19 | - | TGTGCCATTACTCCCCTCCCCCGGGACAGGGGTGACTATGGCTACACCTTC | CAITPLPRDRGDYGYTF
TRBD1 | TRBJ1-6 | TRBV9 | few | TGTGCCAGCAGCCCGCAGCCGGGGACAGTCTCCTATAATTCACCCCTCCACTTT | CASSPQPGTVSYNSPLHF
TRBD1 | TRBJ1-5 | TRBV2 | - | TGTGCCAGCAGTGTAGACCGACAGGGCCTTTATAGCAATCAGCCCCAGCATTTT | CASSVDRQGLYSNQPQHF
- | TRBJ2-3 | TRBV9 | - | TGTGCCAGCAGTGATCTAGGCGTGCGTACAGATACGCAGTATTTT | CASSDLGVRTDTQYF
TRBD1 | TRBJ1-1 | TRBV19 | - | TGTGCCAGTAGTCCGTGGACAGGGAGCACTGAAGCTTTCTTT | CASSPWTGSTEAFF
- | TRBJ2-1 | TRBV24-1 | - | TGTGCCACTAAGAACGGGAATGAGCAGTTCTTC | CATKNGNEQFF
- | TRBJ1-1 | TRBV27 | - | TGTGCCAGCAGCAACGGGGGATTTGAAGCTTTCTTT | CASSNGGFEAFF
TRBD1 | TRBJ1-1 | TRBV6-5 | - | TGTGCCAGCAGTTTATCCGTTGACAGGGACACTGAAGCTTTCTTT | CASSLSVDRDTEAFF
- | TRBJ2-7 | TRBV4-1 | - | TGCGCCAGCAGCCAAGATCCCGCGAAGAAGTACTTC | CASSQDPAKKYF
TRBD2 | TRBJ2-7 | TRBV24-1 | - | TGTGCCACCAGTGATTTGGGGAGCGGGAGCGGATACGAGCAGTACTTC | CATSDLGSGSGYEQYF
- | TRBJ1-1 | TRBV15 | - | TGTGCCACCAGCAGTGGCGCTCGTCGACAGACCATGAACACTGAAGCTTTCTTT | CATSSGARRQTMNTEAFF
TRBD2 | TRBJ2-1 | TRBV9 | - | TGTGCCAGCAGCTCGGCGAGCGGGGGCTCCTACAATGAGCAGTTCTTC | CASSSASGGSYNEQFF
- | TRBJ1-2 | TRBV7-9 | - | TGTGCCAGCAGCTTGTCGGGAGCTAACTATGGCTACACCTTC | CASSLSGANYGYTF
- | TRBJ1-4 | TRBV7-9 | few | TGTGCCAGCAGCTTAACAAATGAAAAACTGTTTTTT | CASSLTNEKLFF
TRBD2 | TRBJ2-3 | TRBV29-1 | - | TGCAGCGTTGACGTGGGGACTAGCGGGTCGGATACGCAGTATTTT | CSVDVGTSGSDTQYF
TRBD2 | TRBJ2-3 | TRBV25-1 | - | TGTGCCAGCAGTGTTAGCGGGGGGCCGGTAGATACGCAGTATTTT | CASSVSGGPVDTQYF
TRBD1 | TRBJ2-7 | TRBV5-1 | - | TGCGCCAGCAGCCCAAAGACGACAGGGGTCCACGAGCAGTACTTC | CASSPKTTGVHEQYF
TRBD1 | TRBJ2-2 | TRBV7-2 | - | TGTGCCAGCAGCTTAACAGGGGGCTCCGGGGAGCTGTTTTTT | CASSLTGGSGELFF
- | TRBJ1-1 | TRBV5-8 | - | TGTGCCAGCAGCTTTTACGGGAACACTGAAGCTTTCTTT | CASSFYGNTEAFF
- | TRBJ2-7 | TRBV5-1 | - | TGCGCCAGCAGCTTGGGATCGCCAGGGATTAGCTACGAGCAGTACTTC | CASSLGSPGISYEQYF
- | TRBJ1-5 | TRBV2 | - | TGTGCCAGCACTGAAGTACAGGGAGGGAATCAGCCCCAGCATTTT | CASTEVQGGNQPQHF
- | TRBJ1-2 | TRBV4-2 | once | TGTGCCAGCAGCCAACCCCGGCAGGTTGACGGCTACACCTTC | CASSQPRQVDGYTF
- | TRBJ1-2 | TRBV5-4 | - | TGTGCCAGCAGCTTGAGCACCTTAACCCCGGGTGGCTACACCTTC | CASSLSTLTPGGYTF
- | TRBJ2-2 | TRBV4-1 | - | TGCGCCAGCAGCCAGGACGGAGGGAGGAACACCGGGGAGCTGTTTTTT | CASSQDGGRNTGELFF
TRBD2 | TRBJ2-7 | TRBV6-2/TRBV6-3 | - | TGTGCCAGCAGCCGACCGGGACTAGCGGGAATTTCCTACGAGCAGTACTTC | CASSRPGLAGISYEQYF
- | TRBJ1-2 | TRBV6-5 | - | TGTGCCACCCAGACGGCAGGAAGCTATGGCTACACCTTC | CATQTAGSYGYTF
TRBD1 | TRBJ1-2 | TRBV29-1 | - | TGCAGCGTTACCTTCTGGGACAGGACGGATGGCTACACCTTC | CSVTFWDRTDGYTF
TRBD1 | TRBJ1-3 | TRBV6-1 | many | TGTGCCAGCAGTGAGACAGGGTACGGAAACACCATATATTTT | CASSETGYGNTIYF
- | TRBJ1-2 | TRBV5-4 | - | TGTGCCAGCAGCTTGCAGGGGTCCTATGGCTACACCTTC | CASSLQGSYGYTF